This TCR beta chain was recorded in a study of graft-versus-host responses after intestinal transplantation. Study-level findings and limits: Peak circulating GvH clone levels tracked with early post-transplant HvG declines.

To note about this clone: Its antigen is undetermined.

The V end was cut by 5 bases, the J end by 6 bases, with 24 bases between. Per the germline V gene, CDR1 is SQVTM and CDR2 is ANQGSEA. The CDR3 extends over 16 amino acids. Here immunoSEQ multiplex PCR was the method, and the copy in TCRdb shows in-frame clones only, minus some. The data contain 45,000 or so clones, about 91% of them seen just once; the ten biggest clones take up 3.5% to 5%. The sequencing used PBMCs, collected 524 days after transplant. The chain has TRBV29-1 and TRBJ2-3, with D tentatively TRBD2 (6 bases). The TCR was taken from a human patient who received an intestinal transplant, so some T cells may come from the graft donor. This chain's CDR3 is CSVNGAMRREGDTQYF. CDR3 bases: TGCAGCGTTAATGGCGCGATGAGGAGGGAAGGGGATACGCAGTATTTT.